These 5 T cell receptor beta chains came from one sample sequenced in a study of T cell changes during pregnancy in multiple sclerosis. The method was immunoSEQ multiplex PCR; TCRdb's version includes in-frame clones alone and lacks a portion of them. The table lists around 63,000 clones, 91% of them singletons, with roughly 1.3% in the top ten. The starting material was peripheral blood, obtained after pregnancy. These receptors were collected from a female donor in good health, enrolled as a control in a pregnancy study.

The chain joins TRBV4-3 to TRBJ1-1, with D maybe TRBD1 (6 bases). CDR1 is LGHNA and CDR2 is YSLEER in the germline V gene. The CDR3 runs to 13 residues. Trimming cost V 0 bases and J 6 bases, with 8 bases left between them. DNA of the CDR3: TGCGCCAGCAGCCAAGATAGGGGGTCTGAAGCTTTCTTT. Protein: CASSQDRGSEAFF.

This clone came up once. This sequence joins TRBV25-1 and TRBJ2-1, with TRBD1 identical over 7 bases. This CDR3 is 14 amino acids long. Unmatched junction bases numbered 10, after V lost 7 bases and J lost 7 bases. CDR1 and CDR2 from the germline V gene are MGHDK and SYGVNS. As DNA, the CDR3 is TGTGCCAGCACCGGGACAGAGAAGCCGAATGAGCAGTTCTTC. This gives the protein CASTGTEKPNEQFF.

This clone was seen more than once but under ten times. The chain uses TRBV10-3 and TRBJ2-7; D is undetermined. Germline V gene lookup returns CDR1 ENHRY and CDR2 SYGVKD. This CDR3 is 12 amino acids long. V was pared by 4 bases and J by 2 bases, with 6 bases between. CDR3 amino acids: CAISAETYEQYF. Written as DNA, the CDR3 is TGTGCCATCAGTGCCGAGACCTACGAGCAGTACTTC.

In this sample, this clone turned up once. For the CDR3, the DNA is TGTGCCAGCAGTCCCCCGGGGGTCTTTGAAGCTTTCTTT. Translating gives CASSPPGVFEAFF. The chain is built from TRBV6-6 and TRBJ1-1; a possible D gene is TRBD1 (5 bases). The CDR3 contains 13 residues. Trimming left V 5 bases short and J 7 bases short, with 14 bases between. Germline lookup yields CDR1 MNHNY and CDR2 SVGAGI (reference sequence).

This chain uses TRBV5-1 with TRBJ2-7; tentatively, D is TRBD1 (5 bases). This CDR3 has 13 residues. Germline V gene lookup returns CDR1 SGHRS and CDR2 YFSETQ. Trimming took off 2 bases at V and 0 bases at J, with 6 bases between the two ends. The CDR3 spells CASSFDSSYEQYF. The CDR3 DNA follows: TGCGCCAGCAGCTTCGACAGCTCCTACGAGCAGTACTTC.